These 7 T cell receptor beta chains share one sample of origin, sequenced in a study of T cell responses to AZD1222 COVID-19 vaccine. The protocol was immunoSEQ multiplex PCR, while the TCRdb copy is restricted to in-frame clones and leaves out a portion. The profile covers 95,000 to 150,000 clones, with approximately 90% appearing a single time and around 7.7% taken by the ten largest. The source was peripheral blood, collected on day 0 of AZD1222 vaccination. These receptors were obtained from an adult in good health.

This sequence joins TRBV6-4 and TRBJ2-1; maybe TRBD2 (6 bases). Germline CDR1 is MRHNA and CDR2 is SNTAGT. This CDR3 contains 13 residues. Trimming took off 8 bases at V and 4 bases at J, with 12 bases between the two ends. The CDR3 sequence is CASEGEDYNEQFF. CDR3 coding DNA: TGTGCCAGCGAAGGGGAGGATTACAATGAGCAGTTCTTC.

V is TRBV5-1 and J is TRBJ2-1; D gene unclear. Germline-derived CDR1 and CDR2 are SGHRS and YFSETQ. Trimming took off 0 bases at V and 9 bases at J, with 10 bases between the two ends. This CDR3 has 13 amino acids. DNA for the CDR3: TGCGCCAGCAGCTTGGCCCCTGAGAGTGAGCAGTTCTTC. This translates into CASSLAPESEQFF.

The chain carries TRBV29-1 and TRBJ1-1, with D possibly being TRBD1 (5 bases). The CDR3 runs 13 residues. Trimming shortened V by 4 bases and J by 4 bases, and 13 bases separated the two germline ends. Germline V lookup: CDR1 SQVTM, CDR2 ANQGSEA. The DNA for the CDR3 is TGCAGCGTTGCGGGCAGGGTAACCACTGAAGCTTTCTTT. Protein: CSVAGRVTTEAFF.

This sequence joins TRBV3-1 (or the pseudogene TRBV3-2) and TRBJ2-3; 11 bases fit TRBD2. CDR3 length: 19 residues. Germline CDR1 LGHDT, CDR2 YNNKEL (reference sequence). V dropped 4 bases and J dropped 2; count of bases not matched to a gene: 14. DNA for the CDR3: TGTGCCAGCAGCCTCATCGGTACTTATAGCGGGAGGGCCACAGATACGCAGTATTTT. It translates to CASSLIGTYSGRATDTQYF.

V usage is TRBV30 and J usage is TRBJ1-2; weak D call: TRBD1 (6 bases). CDR3 size: 14 residues. The V gene's germline CDR1 is GTSNPN and CDR2 SVGIG (reference sequence). V was pared by 2 bases and J by 2 bases, with 12 bases between. Here the CDR3 reads CAWSRGRGNYGYTF. The DNA of the CDR3 is TGTGCCTGGAGTCGGGGGCGTGGGAACTATGGCTACACCTTC. Combining the CDR3 with reference TRBV30 and TRBJ1-2 gives the whole variable domain SQTIHQWPATLVQPVGSPLSLECTVEGTSNPNLYWYRQAAGRGLQLLFYSVGIGQISSEVPQNLSASRPQDRQFILSSKKLLLSDSGFYLCAWSRGRGNYGYTFGSGTRLTVV.

The chain uses TRBV30 and TRBJ2-1; D is ambiguous. Germline V gives CDR1 GTSNPN, CDR2 SVGIG (reference sequence). V dropped 0 bases and J dropped 8 bases, with 8 bases sitting between them. This CDR3 region has 12 residues. CDR3 loop: CAWSVNDDEQFF. The CDR3 DNA reads TGTGCCTGGAGTGTGAATGATGATGAGCAGTTCTTC.

The chain links TRBV5-1 to TRBJ1-2; the match to TRBD1 covers 9 bases. Germline V gene lookup returns CDR1 SGHRS and CDR2 YFSETQ. Losses at the gene ends were 3 bases for V and 8 bases for J; bases not matched to a gene: 8. This CDR3 has 14 amino acids. CDR3 nucleotides: TGCGCCAGCAGCTCGCCGGGACAGGGAAGCGGCTACACCTTC. The encoded protein is CASSSPGQGSGYTF. Supplemented by reference TRBV5-1 and TRBJ1-2, the full variable domain reads KAGVTQTPRYLIKTRGQQVTLSCSPISGHRSVSWYQQTPGQGLQFLFEYFSETQRNKGNFPGRFSGRQFSNSRSEMNVSTLELGDSALYLCASSSPGQGSGYTFGSGTRLTVV.